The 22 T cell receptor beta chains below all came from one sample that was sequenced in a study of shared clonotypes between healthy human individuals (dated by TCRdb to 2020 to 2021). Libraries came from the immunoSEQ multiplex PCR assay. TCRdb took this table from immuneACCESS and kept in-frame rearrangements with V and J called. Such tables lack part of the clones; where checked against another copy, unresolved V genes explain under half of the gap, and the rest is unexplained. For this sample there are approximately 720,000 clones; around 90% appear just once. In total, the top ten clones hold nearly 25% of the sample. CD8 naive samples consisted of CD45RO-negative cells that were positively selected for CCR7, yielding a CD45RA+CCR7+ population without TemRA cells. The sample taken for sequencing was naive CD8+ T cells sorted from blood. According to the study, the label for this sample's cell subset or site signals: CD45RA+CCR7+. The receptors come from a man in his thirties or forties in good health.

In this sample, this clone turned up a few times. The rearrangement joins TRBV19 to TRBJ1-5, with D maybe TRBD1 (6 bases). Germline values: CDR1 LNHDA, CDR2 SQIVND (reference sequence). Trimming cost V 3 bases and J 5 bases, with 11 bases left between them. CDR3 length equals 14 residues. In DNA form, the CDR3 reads TGTGCCAGTAGTATTGTACGGGGGCATCAGCCCCAGCATTTT. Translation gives CASSIVRGHQPQHF.

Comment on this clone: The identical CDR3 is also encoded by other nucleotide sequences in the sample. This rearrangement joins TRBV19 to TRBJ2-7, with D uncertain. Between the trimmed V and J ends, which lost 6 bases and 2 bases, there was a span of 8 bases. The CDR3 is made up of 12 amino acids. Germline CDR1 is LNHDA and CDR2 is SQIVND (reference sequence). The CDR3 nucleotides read TGTGCCAGTAGCGGGCTGGCCTACGAGCAGTACTTC. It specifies CASSGLAYEQYF.

CDR3 protein: CASSFGKGGYEQYF. The CDR3 DNA reads as TGTGCCAGCAGTTTTGGTAAGGGGGGCTACGAGCAGTACTTC. The chain combines TRBV27 with TRBJ2-7, with D perhaps matching TRBD1 or TRBD2 (6 bases each). The germline V gene has CDR1 MNHEY and CDR2 SMNVEV (reference sequence). CDR3 length: 14 residues. Trimming cost V 3 bases and J 3 bases, with 12 bases left between them.

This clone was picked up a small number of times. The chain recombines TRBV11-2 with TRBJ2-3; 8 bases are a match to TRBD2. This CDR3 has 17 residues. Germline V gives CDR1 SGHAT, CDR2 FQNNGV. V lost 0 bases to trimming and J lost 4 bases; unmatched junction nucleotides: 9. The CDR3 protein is CASSLDIERELADTQYF. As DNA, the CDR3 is TGTGCCAGCAGCTTAGATATCGAGCGGGAGTTGGCAGATACGCAGTATTTT.

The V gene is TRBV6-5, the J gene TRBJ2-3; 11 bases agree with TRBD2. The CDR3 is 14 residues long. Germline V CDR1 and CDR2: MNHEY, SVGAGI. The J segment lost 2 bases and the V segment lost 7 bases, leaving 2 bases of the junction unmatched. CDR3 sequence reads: CASNSGRATDTQYF. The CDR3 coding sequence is TGTGCCAGCAATAGCGGGAGGGCCACAGATACGCAGTATTTT.

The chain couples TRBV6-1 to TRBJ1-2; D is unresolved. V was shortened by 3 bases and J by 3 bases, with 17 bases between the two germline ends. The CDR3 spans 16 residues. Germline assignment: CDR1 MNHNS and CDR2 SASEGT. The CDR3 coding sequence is TGTGCCAGCAGTGATCGGGCCGGAGGCACAGACTATGGCTACACCTTC. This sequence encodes CASSDRAGGTDYGYTF.

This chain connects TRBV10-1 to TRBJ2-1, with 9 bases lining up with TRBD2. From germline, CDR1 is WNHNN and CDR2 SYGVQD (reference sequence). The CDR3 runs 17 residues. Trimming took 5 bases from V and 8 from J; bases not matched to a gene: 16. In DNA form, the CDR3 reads TGCGCCAGCAGTCGTGGGGCTAGCGGGACCAAATTATATGAGCAGTTCTTC. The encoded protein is CASSRGASGTKLYEQFF.

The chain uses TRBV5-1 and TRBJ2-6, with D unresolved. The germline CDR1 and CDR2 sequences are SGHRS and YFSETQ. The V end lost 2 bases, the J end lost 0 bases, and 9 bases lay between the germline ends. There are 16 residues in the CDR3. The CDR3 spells CASSFAESSGANVLTF. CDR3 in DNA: TGCGCCAGCAGCTTCGCGGAAAGCTCTGGGGCCAACGTCCTGACTTTC. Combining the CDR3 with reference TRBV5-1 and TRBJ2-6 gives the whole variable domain KAGVTQTPRYLIKTRGQQVTLSCSPISGHRSVSWYQQTPGQGLQFLFEYFSETQRNKGNFPGRFSGRQFSNSRSEMNVSTLELGDSALYLCASSFAESSGANVLTFGAGSRLTVL.

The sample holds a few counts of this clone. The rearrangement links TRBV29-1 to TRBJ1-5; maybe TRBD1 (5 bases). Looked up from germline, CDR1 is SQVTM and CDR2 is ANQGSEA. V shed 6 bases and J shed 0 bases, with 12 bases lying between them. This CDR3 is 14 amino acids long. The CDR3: CSVQDAFSNQPQHF. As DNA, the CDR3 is TGCAGCGTACAGGACGCCTTTAGCAATCAGCCCCAGCATTTT.

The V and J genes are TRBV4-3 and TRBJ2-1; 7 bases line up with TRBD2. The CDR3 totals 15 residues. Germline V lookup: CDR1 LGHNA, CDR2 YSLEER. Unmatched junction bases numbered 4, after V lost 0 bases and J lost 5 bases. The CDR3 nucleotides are TGCGCCAGCAGCCAAGATGGACTAGGGGACAATGAGCAGTTCTTC. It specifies CASSQDGLGDNEQFF.

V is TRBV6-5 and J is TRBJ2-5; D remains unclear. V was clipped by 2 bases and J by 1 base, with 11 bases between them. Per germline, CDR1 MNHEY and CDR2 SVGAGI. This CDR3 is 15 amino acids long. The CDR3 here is CASSYLRDPQETQYF. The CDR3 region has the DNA TGTGCCAGCAGTTACCTTAGAGATCCCCAAGAGACCCAGTACTTC.

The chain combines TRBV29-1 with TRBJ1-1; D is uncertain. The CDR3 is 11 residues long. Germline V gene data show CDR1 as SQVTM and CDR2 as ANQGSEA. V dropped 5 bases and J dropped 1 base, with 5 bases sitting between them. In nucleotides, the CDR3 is TGCAGCGTTTTGGAGAACACTGAAGCTTTCTTT. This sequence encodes CSVLENTEAFF.

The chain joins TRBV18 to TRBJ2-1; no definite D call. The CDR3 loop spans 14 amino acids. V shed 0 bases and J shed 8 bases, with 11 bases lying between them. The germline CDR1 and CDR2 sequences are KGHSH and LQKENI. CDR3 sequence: CASSPPVGIHEQFF. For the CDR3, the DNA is TGTGCCAGCTCACCACCGGTAGGAATACATGAGCAGTTCTTC.

The CDR3 protein is CASSFGTSGTAYEQYF. CDR3 DNA sequence: TGTGCCAGCAGCTTCGGGACTAGCGGGACCGCCTACGAGCAGTACTTC. This chain joins TRBV5-6 and TRBJ2-7; 13 nucleotides line up with TRBD2. V lost 2 bases and J lost 2; bases outside the gene matches: 4. CDR3 length: 16 amino acids. Looked up from germline, CDR1 is SGHDT and CDR2 is YYEEEE.

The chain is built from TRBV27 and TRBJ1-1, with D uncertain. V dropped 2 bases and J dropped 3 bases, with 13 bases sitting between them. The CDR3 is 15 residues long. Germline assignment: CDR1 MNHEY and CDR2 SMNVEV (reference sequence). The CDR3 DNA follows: TGTGCCAGCAGTTTAGACCCCCCCGGGGACACTGAAGCTTTCTTT. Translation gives CASSLDPPGDTEAFF.

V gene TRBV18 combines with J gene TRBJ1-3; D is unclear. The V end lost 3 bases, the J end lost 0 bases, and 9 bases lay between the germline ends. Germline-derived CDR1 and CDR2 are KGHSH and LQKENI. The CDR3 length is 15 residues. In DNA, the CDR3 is TGTGCCAGCTCACCGGTCCGGACCTCTGGAAACACCATATATTTT. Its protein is CASSPVRTSGNTIYF.

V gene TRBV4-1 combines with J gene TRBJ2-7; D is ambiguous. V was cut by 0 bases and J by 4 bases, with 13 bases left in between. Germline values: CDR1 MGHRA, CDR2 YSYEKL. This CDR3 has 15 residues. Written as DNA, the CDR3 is TGCGCCAGCAGCCAAGATTCCCCCCCCCGGTACGAGCAGTACTTC. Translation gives CASSQDSPPRYEQYF.

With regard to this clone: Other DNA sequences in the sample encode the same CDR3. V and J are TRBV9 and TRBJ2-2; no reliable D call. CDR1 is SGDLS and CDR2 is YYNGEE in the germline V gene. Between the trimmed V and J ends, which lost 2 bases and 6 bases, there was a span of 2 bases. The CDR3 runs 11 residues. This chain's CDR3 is CASSVPGELFF. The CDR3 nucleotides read TGTGCCAGCAGCGTCCCCGGGGAGCTGTTTTTT.

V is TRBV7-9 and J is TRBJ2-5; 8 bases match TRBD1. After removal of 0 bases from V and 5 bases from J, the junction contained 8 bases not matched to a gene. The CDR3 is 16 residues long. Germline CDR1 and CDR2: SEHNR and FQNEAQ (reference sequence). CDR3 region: CASSLALGRGLETQYF. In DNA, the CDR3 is TGTGCCAGCAGCTTAGCGCTCGGCAGGGGGCTGGAGACCCAGTACTTC.

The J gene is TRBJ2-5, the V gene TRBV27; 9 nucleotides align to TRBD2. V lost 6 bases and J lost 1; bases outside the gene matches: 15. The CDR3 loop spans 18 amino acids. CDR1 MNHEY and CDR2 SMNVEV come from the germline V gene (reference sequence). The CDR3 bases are TGTGCCAGCAGGCCCCTAAAGCGGGAGGACCCTCTCCAAGAGACCCAGTACTTC. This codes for CASRPLKREDPLQETQYF.

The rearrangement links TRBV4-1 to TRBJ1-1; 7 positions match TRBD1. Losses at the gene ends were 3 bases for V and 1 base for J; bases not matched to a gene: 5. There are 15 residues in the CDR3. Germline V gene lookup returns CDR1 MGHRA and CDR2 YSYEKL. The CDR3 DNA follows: TGCGCCAGCAGCCAGCACCGACAGGGGAACACTGAAGCTTTCTTT. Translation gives CASSQHRQGNTEAFF.

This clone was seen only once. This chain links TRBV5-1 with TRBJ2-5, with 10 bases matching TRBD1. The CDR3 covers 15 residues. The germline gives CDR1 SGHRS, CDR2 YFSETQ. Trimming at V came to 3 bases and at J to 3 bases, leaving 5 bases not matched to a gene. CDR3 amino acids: CASSSGTGEKETQYF. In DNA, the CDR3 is TGCGCCAGCAGCTCCGGGACAGGGGAGAAAGAGACCCAGTACTTC.